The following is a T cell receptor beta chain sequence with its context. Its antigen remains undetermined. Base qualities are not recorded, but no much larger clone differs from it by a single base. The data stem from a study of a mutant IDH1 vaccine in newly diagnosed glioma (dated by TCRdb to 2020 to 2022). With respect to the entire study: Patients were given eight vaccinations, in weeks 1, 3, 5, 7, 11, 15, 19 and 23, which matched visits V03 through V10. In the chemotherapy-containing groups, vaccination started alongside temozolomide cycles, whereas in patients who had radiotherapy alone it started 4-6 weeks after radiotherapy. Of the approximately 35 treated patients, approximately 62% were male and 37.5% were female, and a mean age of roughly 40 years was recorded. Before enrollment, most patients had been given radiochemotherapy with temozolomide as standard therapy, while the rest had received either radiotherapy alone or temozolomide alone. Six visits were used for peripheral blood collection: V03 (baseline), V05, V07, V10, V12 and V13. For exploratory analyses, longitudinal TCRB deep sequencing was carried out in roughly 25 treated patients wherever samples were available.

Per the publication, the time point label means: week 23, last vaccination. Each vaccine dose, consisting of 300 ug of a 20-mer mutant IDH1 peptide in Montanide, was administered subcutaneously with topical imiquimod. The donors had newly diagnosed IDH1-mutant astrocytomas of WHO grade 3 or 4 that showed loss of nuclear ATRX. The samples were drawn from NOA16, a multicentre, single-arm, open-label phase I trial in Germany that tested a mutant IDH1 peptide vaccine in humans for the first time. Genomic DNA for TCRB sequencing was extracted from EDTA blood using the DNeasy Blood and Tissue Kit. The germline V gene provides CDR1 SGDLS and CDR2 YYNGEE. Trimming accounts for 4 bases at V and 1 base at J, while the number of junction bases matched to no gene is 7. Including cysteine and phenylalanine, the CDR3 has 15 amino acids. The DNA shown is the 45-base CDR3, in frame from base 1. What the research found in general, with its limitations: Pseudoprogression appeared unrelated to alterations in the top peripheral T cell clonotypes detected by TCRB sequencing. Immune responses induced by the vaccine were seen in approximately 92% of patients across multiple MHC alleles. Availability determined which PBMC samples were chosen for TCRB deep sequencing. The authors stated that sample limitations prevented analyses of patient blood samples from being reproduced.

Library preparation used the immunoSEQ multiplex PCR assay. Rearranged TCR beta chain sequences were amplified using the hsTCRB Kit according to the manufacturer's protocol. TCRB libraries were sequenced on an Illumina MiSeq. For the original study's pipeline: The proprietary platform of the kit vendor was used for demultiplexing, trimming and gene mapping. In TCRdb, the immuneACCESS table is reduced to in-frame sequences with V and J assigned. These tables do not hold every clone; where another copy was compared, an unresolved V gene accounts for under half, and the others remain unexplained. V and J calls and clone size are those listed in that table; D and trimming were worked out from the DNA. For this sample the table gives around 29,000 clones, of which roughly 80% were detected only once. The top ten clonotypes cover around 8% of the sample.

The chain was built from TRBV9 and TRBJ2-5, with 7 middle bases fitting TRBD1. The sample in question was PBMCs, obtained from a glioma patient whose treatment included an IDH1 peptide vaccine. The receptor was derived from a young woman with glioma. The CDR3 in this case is CASSPGQTTQETQYF. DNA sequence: TGTGCCAGCAGCCCGGGACAGACTACCCAAGAGACCCAGTACTTC.